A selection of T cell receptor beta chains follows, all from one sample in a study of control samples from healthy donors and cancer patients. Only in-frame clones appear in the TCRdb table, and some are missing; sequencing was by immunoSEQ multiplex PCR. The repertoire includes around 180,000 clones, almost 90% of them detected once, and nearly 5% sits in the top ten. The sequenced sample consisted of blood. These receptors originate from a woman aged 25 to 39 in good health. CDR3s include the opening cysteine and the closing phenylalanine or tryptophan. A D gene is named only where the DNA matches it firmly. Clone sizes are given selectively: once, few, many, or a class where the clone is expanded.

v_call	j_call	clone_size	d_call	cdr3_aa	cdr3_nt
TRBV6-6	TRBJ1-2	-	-	CASTRTGTGGGYTF	TGTGCCAGCACCCGGACCGGAACGGGGGGCGGCTACACCTTC
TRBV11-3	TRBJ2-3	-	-	CASSLGTTDTQYF	TGTGCCAGCAGCCTTGGGACCACAGATACGCAGTATTTT
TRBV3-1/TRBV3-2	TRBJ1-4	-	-	CASSFGDVGNEKLFF	TGTGCCAGCAGTTTCGGGGACGTTGGAAATGAAAAACTGTTTTTT
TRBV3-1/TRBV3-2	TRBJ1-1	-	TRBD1	CASSQIPVRTGGTEAFF	TGTGCCAGCAGCCAAATACCCGTGCGGACAGGGGGGACTGAAGCTTTCTTT
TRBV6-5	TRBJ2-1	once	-	CASSFNRDSYNEQFF	TGTGCCAGCAGTTTTAACAGGGACTCCTACAATGAGCAGTTCTTC
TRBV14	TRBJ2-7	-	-	CASSRQGAAFSYEQYF	TGTGCCAGCAGCCGACAAGGGGCGGCCTTCTCCTACGAGCAGTACTTC
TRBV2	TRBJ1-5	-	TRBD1	CASSTGARNQPQHF	TGTGCCAGCAGTACAGGGGCGCGCAATCAGCCCCAGCATTTT
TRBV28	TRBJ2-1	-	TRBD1	CASREETGAWDNEQFF	TGTGCCAGCAGGGAGGAAACAGGGGCATGGGACAATGAGCAGTTCTTC
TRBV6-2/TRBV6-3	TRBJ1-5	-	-	CASSYRWTASNQPQHF	TGTGCCAGCAGTTATCGTTGGACAGCCAGCAATCAGCCCCAGCATTTT
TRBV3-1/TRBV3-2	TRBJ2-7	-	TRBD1	CASSPYRGREQYF	TGTGCCAGCAGCCCCTACAGGGGGCGGGAGCAGTACTTC
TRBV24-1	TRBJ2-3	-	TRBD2	CATSDRSGGAKDTQYF	TGTGCCACCAGTGACCGAAGCGGGGGGGCCAAGGATACGCAGTATTTT
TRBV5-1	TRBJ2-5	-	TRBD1	CASSNPGQPKETQYF	TGCGCCAGCTCCAATCCGGGACAGCCAAAAGAGACCCAGTACTTC
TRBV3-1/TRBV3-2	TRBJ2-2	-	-	CASSQVTTGELFF	TGTGCCAGCAGCCAAGTTACCACCGGGGAGCTGTTTTTT
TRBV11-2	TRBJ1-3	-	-	CASRAGNTIYF	TGTGCCAGCAGAGCCGGAAACACCATATATTTT
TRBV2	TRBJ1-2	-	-	CASRMGARTNYGYTF	TGTGCCAGCAGGATGGGGGCCAGGACTAACTATGGCTACACCTTC
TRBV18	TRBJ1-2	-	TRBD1	CASSPVQGASFRDYGYTF	TGTGCCAGCTCACCCGTACAGGGGGCATCTTTTCGGGACTATGGCTACACCTTC
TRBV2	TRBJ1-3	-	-	CASSEEGSGNTIYF	TGTGCCAGCAGTGAAGAGGGATCCGGAAACACCATATATTTT
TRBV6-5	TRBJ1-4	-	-	CASSYRSGEDEKLFF	TGTGCCAGCAGTTACCGATCAGGGGAAGATGAAAAACTGTTTTTT
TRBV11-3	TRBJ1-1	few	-	CASSFRGENTEAFF	TGTGCCAGCAGCTTCCGTGGAGAGAACACTGAAGCTTTCTTT
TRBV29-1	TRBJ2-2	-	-	CSVARTSERGNTGELFF	TGCAGCGTTGCGAGGACCTCGGAACGGGGGAACACCGGGGAGCTGTTTTTT
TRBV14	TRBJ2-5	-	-	CASSQPRVAETQYF	TGTGCCAGCAGCCAACCCAGGGTTGCCGAGACCCAGTACTTC
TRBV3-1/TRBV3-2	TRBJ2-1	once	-	CASSQTDNEQFF	TGTGCCAGCAGCCAAACAGACAATGAGCAGTTCTTC
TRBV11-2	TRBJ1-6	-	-	CASSLTEAVYNSPLHF	TGTGCCAGCAGCTTAACTGAGGCAGTCTATAATTCACCCCTCCACTTT
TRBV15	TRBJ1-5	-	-	CATSRDKGSNQPQHF	TGTGCCACCAGCAGAGATAAAGGGAGCAATCAGCCCCAGCATTTT
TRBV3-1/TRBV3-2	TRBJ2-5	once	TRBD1	CASSQGSGGGETQYF	TGTGCCAGCAGCCAAGGATCAGGGGGCGGGGAGACCCAGTACTTC
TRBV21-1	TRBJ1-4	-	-	CASSKALSGYGKLFF	TGTGCCAGCAGCAAAGCGCTGTCTGGGTATGGAAAACTGTTTTTT
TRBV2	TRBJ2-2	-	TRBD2	CASSATRTSGGASGELFF	TGTGCCAGCAGTGCCACCCGGACTAGCGGGGGGGCGTCGGGGGAGCTGTTTTTT
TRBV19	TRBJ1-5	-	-	CASSIGYKISLFSNQPQHF	TGTGCCAGTAGTATAGGTTACAAGATTTCCCTCTTTAGCAATCAGCCCCAGCATTTT
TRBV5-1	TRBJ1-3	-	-	CASSLEGTGNSGNTIYF	TGCGCCAGCAGCTTGGAAGGGACGGGAAACTCTGGAAACACCATATATTTT
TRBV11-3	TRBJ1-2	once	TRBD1	CASSKLGQGEGYTF	TGTGCCAGCAGCAAACTGGGACAGGGAGAGGGCTACACCTTC
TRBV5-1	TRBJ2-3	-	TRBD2	CASSPNGGALSDTQYF	TGCGCCAGCAGCCCGAACGGGGGGGCCCTTTCAGATACGCAGTATTTT
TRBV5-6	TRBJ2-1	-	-	CASSTVAGNEQFF	TGTGCCAGCAGCACAGTGGCGGGCAATGAGCAGTTCTTC
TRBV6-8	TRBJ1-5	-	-	CASPAENQPQHF	TGTGCCAGTCCGGCCGAGAATCAGCCCCAGCATTTT
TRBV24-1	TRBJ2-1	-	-	CATSGESFNEQFF	TGTGCCACCAGTGGGGAGAGTTTCAATGAGCAGTTCTTC
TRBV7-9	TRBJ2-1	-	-	CASSLLAGGSYNEQFF	TGTGCCAGCAGCTTACTCGCAGGGGGGTCCTACAATGAGCAGTTCTTC
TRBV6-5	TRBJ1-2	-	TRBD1	CASKDRGSGYTF	TGTGCCAGCAAAGACAGGGGCAGCGGCTACACCTTC
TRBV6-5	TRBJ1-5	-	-	CASKENSNQPQHF	TGTGCCAGCAAGGAGAATAGCAATCAGCCCCAGCATTTT
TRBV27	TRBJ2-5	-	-	CASSLSGLETQYF	TGTGCCAGCAGTTTATCGGGTCTCGAGACCCAGTACTTC
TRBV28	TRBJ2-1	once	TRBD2	CASSLRRLAGRNEQFF	TGTGCCAGCAGTTTAAGAAGACTAGCGGGTAGGAATGAGCAGTTCTTC
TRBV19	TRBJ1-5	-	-	CASTSFDQPQHF	TGTGCCAGTACCTCTTTCGATCAGCCCCAGCATTTT
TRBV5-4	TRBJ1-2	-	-	CADHNGAFYTF	TGTGCAGACCACAACGGGGCCTTCTACACCTTC
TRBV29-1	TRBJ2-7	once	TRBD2	CSVVSGSTYEQYF	TGCAGCGTAGTTAGCGGGAGCACCTACGAGCAGTACTTC
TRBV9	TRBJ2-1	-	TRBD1	CASSRTGGSYNEQFF	TGTGCCAGCAGCCGAACAGGGGGCTCCTACAATGAGCAGTTCTTC
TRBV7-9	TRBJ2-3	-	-	CASSFITAADTQYF	TGTGCCAGCAGCTTTATAACGGCCGCAGATACGCAGTATTTT
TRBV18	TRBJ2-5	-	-	CASSPGRVVSKETQYF	TGTGCCAGCTCACCCGGCAGGGTTGTTTCTAAAGAGACCCAGTACTTC
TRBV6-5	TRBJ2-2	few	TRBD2	CASSSASGSSTGELFF	TGTGCCAGCAGTTCCGCTAGCGGGAGTAGTACCGGGGAGCTGTTTTTT
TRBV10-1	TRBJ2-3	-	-	CASSELPYTDTQYF	TGCGCCAGCAGTGAACTACCGTACACAGATACGCAGTATTTT
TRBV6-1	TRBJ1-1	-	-	CASTESPWEDTKAFF	TGTGCCAGCACTGAAAGCCCCTGGGAGGACACTAAAGCTTTCTTT
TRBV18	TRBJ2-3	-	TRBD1	CASSKTGVTTDTQYF	TGTGCCAGCTCAAAGACAGGGGTCACCACAGATACGCAGTATTTT
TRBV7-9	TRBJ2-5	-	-	CASNPPRAGRPQTAVTQYF	TGTGCCAGCAACCCCCCCCGGGCGGGGAGGCCCCAAACGGCTGTGACCCAGTACTTC
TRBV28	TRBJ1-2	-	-	CASSNPNVGYGYTF	TGTGCCAGCAGTAACCCCAATGTAGGCTATGGCTACACCTTC
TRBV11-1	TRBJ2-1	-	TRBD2	CASSTGTSVGEQFF	TGTGCCAGCAGCACCGGGACTAGCGTTGGTGAGCAGTTCTTC
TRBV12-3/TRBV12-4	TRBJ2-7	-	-	CASTLPYEQYF	TGTGCCAGCACCTTACCCTACGAGCAGTACTTC